This T cell receptor beta chain was profiled in a study of T cell repertoires in cytomegalovirus infection. Study in general: Signatures in public TCR beta sequences pointed to both CMV infection and matching HLA type. Overall study findings and caveats: Dominating the ex vivo response were HLA-C-restricted CMV-specific TCR beta clonotypes.

This clonotype was observed many times. What it binds is not known. Germline V gene data show CDR1 as SEHNR and CDR2 as FQNEAQ (reference sequence). This CDR3 region has 13 residues. V dropped 7 bases and J dropped 4 bases, with 10 bases sitting between them. TCRdb ran MiXCR on the reads and lists one entry per CDR3 protein. Here the sample spans 200,000 to 300,000 distinct CDR3 sequences, 8% to 9.5% being singletons. The sample comprised PBMCs. The V call is TRBV7-9, the J call TRBJ1-4, with no clear D. This receptor was taken from a human donor in good health (CMV status not recorded). Some clones in this sample may be carry-over from other donors' samples. CDR3 loop: CASKVHVNEKLFF. CDR3 bases: TGTGCCAGCAAAGTGCACGTTAATGAAAAACTGTTTTTT.